This T cell receptor (beta chain) was obtained from a study of follicular helper T cells after annual influenza vaccination. Across the study: Sampling occurred days 0, 7 and 28 after each influenza vaccination.

TCRB was sequenced at Survey level resolution. Some clones are missing from TCRdb's copy, which holds only in-frame ones; the method was immunoSEQ multiplex PCR. The sample consists of approximately 5,700 clones, approximately 88% of them appearing once. Concerning this clone: The antigen remains unidentified.

The time point: 2015-2016 season, 7 days after influenza vaccination. Excluded were substance abuse, HIV/AIDS, active cancer, immunomodulatory drugs and active illness. General study points: Most later recoveries of Day 7 ICOS+CD38+ clones were ICOS-CD38- cTfh.

V lost 5 bases to trimming and J lost 5 bases, with 14 bases between them. This CDR3 is built from 13 residues. Germline V gives CDR1 SGHDT, CDR2 YYEEEE. This material consisted of CXCR5+ CD38- circulating T follicular helper cells from blood, taken 7 days after influenza vaccination. This sample's subset: circulating Tfh, non-naive CD4+CXCR5+PD-1+ (ICOS+CD38+ or ICOS-CD38-). The source is an adult who received the influenza vaccine. The J gene is TRBJ2-7, the V gene TRBV5-6, with D possibly matching TRBD1 (5 bases). DNA of the CDR3: TGTGCCAGCAGTCCGGACACTGGAAACGAGCAGTACTTC. It yields the protein CASSPDTGNEQYF. The entire variable domain, with the rest obtained from reference TRBV5-6 and TRBJ2-7, is as follows: DAGVTQSPTHLIKTRGQQVTLRCSPKSGHDTVSWYQQALGQGPQFIFQYYEEEERQRGNFPDRFSGHQFPNYSSELNVNALLLGDSALYLCASSPDTGNEQYFGPGTRLTVT.